Included here is one TCR beta chain sequence, with context. Its antigen remains unknown. This entry is derived from a study of T cell responses to AZD1222 COVID-19 vaccine. Method: immunoSEQ multiplex PCR; TCRdb's copy keeps in-frame clones and lacks some. The table records under 200,000 clones, 88% of them present only once. Overall study results and limits: Recipients of AZD1222 seropositive at baseline numbered only six or seven. Females outnumbered males among donors, who were mostly white British; clonal diversity was possibly underestimated.

In germline, CDR1 is LNHDA, CDR2 SQIVND (reference sequence). The CDR3 spans 15 residues. Between the trimmed V and J ends, which lost 1 base and 3 bases, there was a span of 13 bases. The sample consisted of peripheral blood, taken 28 days after the second AZD1222 dose. V usage is TRBV19 and J usage is TRBJ2-7, with D possibly TRBD1 on 6 matching bases. The TCR sequence derives from an adult who received the AZD1222 COVID-19 vaccine. In DNA form, the CDR3 reads TGTGCCAGTAGTATAGGCCAAGGGGGATACTACGAGCAGTACTTC. As protein: CASSIGQGGYYEQYF.